This TCR beta chain was identified during a study of shared clonotypes between healthy human individuals. Study-wide context: A few men and a couple of women, aged 18 to 49, were donors.

Between the trimmed V and J ends, which lost 3 bases and 5 bases, there was a span of 14 bases. The CDR3 is made up of 14 amino acids. The germline V gene encodes CDR1 SEHNR and CDR2 FQNEAQ (reference sequence). It was at deep level that the assay was run. Generated by immunoSEQ multiplex PCR, the TCRdb table keeps only in-frame clones and is missing some. The sample carries about 460,000 clones, approximately 71% recorded once. Those who donated, Caucasian adults without exception, all lived in Nashville, Tennessee. The gene calls are TRBV7-9 and TRBJ2-7; perhaps TRBD2 as D (6 bases). The receptor was isolated from a middle-aged woman in good health. Some clones in this sample may be carry-over from other donors' samples. Material for sequencing was PBMCs. As DNA, the CDR3 is TGTGCCAGCAGCTTGCCCCGGACGGGAGACGAGCAGTACTTC. Its protein is CASSLPRTGDEQYF.